These T cell receptor beta chains were read from a single sample in a study of CD8 T cells in ankylosing spondylitis. Via MiXCR, TCRdb re-called the 5' RACE reads, giving one row per CDR3 protein. In the table there are 400,000 or so distinct CDR3 sequences, roughly 27% of which are singletons. Specimen: blood, either unsorted or a sorted T cell fraction (not recorded which). The receptors stem from a male donor with ankylosing spondylitis. The CDR3 runs from the conserved cysteine through the conserved F or W. The order of the fields is D gene, clone size, J gene, V gene, CDR3 length, CDR3 DNA, CDR3 protein. A D gene is named only where the DNA matches it firmly. The size field is filled for only some rows; it gives once, few, many or a size class.

>NA|NA|TRBJ1-1|TRBV30|15
TGTGCCTGGACTCCGCGGACAGCCCCCAACACTGAAGCTTTCTTT
CAWTPRTAPNTEAFF
>TRBD2|NA|TRBJ2-1|TRBV29-1|14
TGCAGCGTGGGCGGGGGGGAACTCGTGAATGAGCAGTTCTTC
CSVGGGELVNEQFF
>NA|NA|TRBJ1-4|TRBV5-6|14
TGTGCCAGCACTTTCCAAGGGAGTGATGAAAAACTGTTTTTT
CASTFQGSDEKLFF
>TRBD2|NA|TRBJ2-7|TRBV11-2|16
TGTGCCAGCAGCTTGCGGCGGGTAGCGGGAGGGTTCGAGCAGTACTTC
CASSLRRVAGGFEQYF
>TRBD1|many|TRBJ1-6|TRBV2|16
TGTGCCAGCAGTGCCTACAGGGGAGGATATAATTCACCCCTCCACTTT
CASSAYRGGYNSPLHF
>NA|NA|TRBJ2-3|TRBV29-1|14
TGCAGCGTTGATAAAGGGATGGGAACAGATACGCAGTATTTT
CSVDKGMGTDTQYF
>NA|NA|TRBJ2-2|TRBV9|16
TGTGCCAGCAGCCCCCAAAGAGCGGCGAACACCGGGGAGCTGTTTTTT
CASSPQRAANTGELFF
>NA|few|TRBJ2-1|TRBV20-1|12
TGCAGTGCCGAGGGGGTACCGAATGAGCAGTTCTTC
CSAEGVPNEQFF
>NA|NA|TRBJ2-5|TRBV15|14
TGTGCCACCAGCACCTCGCGGGCCCGCGAGACCCAGTACTTC
CATSTSRARETQYF
>NA|NA|TRBJ2-5|TRBV7-7|14
TGTGCCAGCAGCTTAGAGGGGACCCCGGAGACCCAGTACTTC
CASSLEGTPETQYF
>TRBD1|many|TRBJ2-5|TRBV12-3/TRBV12-4|13
TGTGCCAGCAGCAGGGACAGGGAAGAGACCCAGTACTTC
CASSRDREETQYF
>NA|NA|TRBJ1-2|TRBV5-1|14
TGCGCCAGCAGCACGGACGGACCCGTCTATGGCTACACCTTC
CASSTDGPVYGYTF
>NA|few|TRBJ1-2|TRBV7-8|15
TGTGCCAGCAGCTTGTCGGGGGCAGCTAACTATGGCTACACCTTC
CASSLSGAANYGYTF
>NA|few|TRBJ2-7|TRBV7-2|14
TGTGCCAGCAGCTTCGGGTTGGGACCTTACGAGCAGTACTTC
CASSFGLGPYEQYF
>NA|few|TRBJ2-3|TRBV27|15
TGTGCCAGCAAGGGGTGGAGTCCCCGGGGTGGTACGCAGTATTTT
CASKGWSPRGGTQYF
>NA|few|TRBJ2-7|TRBV11-2|14
TGTGCCAGCAGCCCTCCTACACGGACCTACGAGCAGTACTTC
CASSPPTRTYEQYF
>NA|few|TRBJ2-1|TRBV9|13
TGTGCCAGCAGCCCCCGTAGCGAGAGTGAGCAGTTCTTC
CASSPRSESEQFF
>TRBD1|NA|TRBJ1-1|TRBV27|17
TGTGCCAGCAGTTTCGGACAGGGGGTGTCAGGAAACACTGAAGCTTTCTTT
CASSFGQGVSGNTEAFF
>TRBD2|NA|TRBJ2-1|TRBV3-1|16
TGTGCCAGCAGCCCCGGGACTAGCGGTCCTTACAATGAGCAGTTCTTC
CASSPGTSGPYNEQFF
>TRBD2|NA|TRBJ2-1|TRBV7-8|15
TGTGCCAGCAGCTCAGCCGGGACTAATTACAATGAGCAGTTCTTC
CASSSAGTNYNEQFF
>TRBD1|few|TRBJ1-2|TRBV29-1|13
TGCAGCGTTGAGAAGTCAGGGGGCACTGGCTACACCTTC
CSVEKSGGTGYTF
>NA|NA|TRBJ2-4|TRBV20-1|16
TGCAGTGCTAGAGTGGAAACAGGGACGGCCAAAAACATTCAGTACTTC
CSARVETGTAKNIQYF
>NA|once|TRBJ1-1|TRBV6-1|14
TGTGCCAGCAGCCCCGGGACAAAGAACACTGAAGCTTTCTTT
CASSPGTKNTEAFF
>NA|NA|TRBJ2-7|TRBV6-2/TRBV6-3|14
TGTGCCAGCAGTTACGAGAGACAGTCCGACGAGCAGTACTTC
CASSYERQSDEQYF
>NA|NA|TRBJ1-5|TRBV20-1|13
TGCAGTGCTAGAGAAAATTGGGATCAGCCCCAGCATTTT
CSARENWDQPQHF
>NA|NA|TRBJ2-5|TRBV12-3/TRBV12-4|14
TGTGCCAGCAGTTTTGGAGGAAAGCAAGAGACCCAGTACTTC
CASSFGGKQETQYF
>NA|few|TRBJ2-7|TRBV12-3/TRBV12-4|14
TGTGCCAGCAGTTTTAGGGACCTTGCCTACGAGCAGTACTTC
CASSFRDLAYEQYF
>NA|few|TRBJ1-5|TRBV20-1|16
TGCAGTGCTACCAGGGTCCTGGGCCAGAGGAATCAGCCCCAGCATTTT
CSATRVLGQRNQPQHF
>NA|few|TRBJ2-1|TRBV11-2|10
TGTGCCAGCAGCGCTTATGAGCAGTTCTTC
CASSAYEQFF
>TRBD2|NA|TRBJ2-7|TRBV20-1|16
TGCAGTGCTAGAGATTCGGGACTAGCGGGCTCCTACGAGCAGTACTTC
CSARDSGLAGSYEQYF
>NA|few|TRBJ2-5|TRBV12-3/TRBV12-4|15
TGTGCCAGCAGTTCCTACCTGGGGGTGCAAGAGACCCAGTACTTC
CASSSYLGVQETQYF
>TRBD2|few|TRBJ2-1|TRBV2|13
TGTGCCAGCAGGCTGGGACTAGTAAATGAGCAGTTCTTC
CASRLGLVNEQFF
>TRBD2|NA|TRBJ2-3|TRBV7-2|16
TGTGCCAGCAGGGTGGGACTAGCGGGATTCACAGATACGCAGTATTTT
CASRVGLAGFTDTQYF
>TRBD2|NA|TRBJ2-1|TRBV20-1|16
TGCAGTGCTACCCTTGTAGCGGGAGGGGTTTACAATGAGCAGTTCTTC
CSATLVAGGVYNEQFF
>NA|NA|TRBJ2-7|TRBV5-6|13
TGTGCCAGCAGCTTCGGGGGTACCTTCGAGCAGTACTTC
CASSFGGTFEQYF
>NA|few|TRBJ2-2|TRBV20-1|16
TGCAGTGCTAGGCCGACAGGGAGGGGGGTAACCGGGGAGCTGTTTTTT
CSARPTGRGVTGELFF
>TRBD1|few|TRBJ2-1|TRBV5-1|13
TGCGCCAGCAGCCAGGGACAGAACAATGAGCAGTTCTTC
CASSQGQNNEQFF
>TRBD1|NA|TRBJ1-1|TRBV5-1|14
TGCGCCAGCACAACACAGGGGGCTAACACTGAAGCTTTCTTT
CASTTQGANTEAFF
>NA|many|TRBJ2-2|TRBV18|14
TGTGCCAGCTCACCCAGGGGGAACACCGGGGAGCTGTTTTTT
CASSPRGNTGELFF
>NA|NA|TRBJ2-1|TRBV24-1|13
TGTGCCACAAGAGGAACGGTATACAATGAGCAGTTCTTC
CATRGTVYNEQFF
>NA|few|TRBJ1-6|TRBV2|14
TGTGCCAGCAGTGTCGGCAGAGACAATTCACCCCTCCACTTT
CASSVGRDNSPLHF
>NA|few|TRBJ2-5|TRBV15|13
TGTGCCACCAGCAGAGAGTCGGGAGAGACCCAGTACTTC
CATSRESGETQYF
>TRBD2|NA|TRBJ2-3|TRBV12-3/TRBV12-4|15
TGTGCCACCACCGGGAGGGGAATTTCCACAGATACGCAGTATTTT
CATTGRGISTDTQYF
>NA|NA|TRBJ2-1|TRBV20-1|14
TGCAGTCCTCGCGGGGCGCAGACGTACAATGAGCAGTTCTTC
CSPRGAQTYNEQFF